The clone carrying this T cell receptor beta chain appeared a single time. TCRdb re-analysed the 5' RACE reads in MiXCR, keeping a single row per CDR3 protein. The sample holds 750,000 to 950,000 distinct CDR3 sequences, about 12% seen once. These data originate in a study of identical twins. This CDR3 region has 15 residues. Deletions cut 3 bases from V and 4 bases from J, with 16 bases between. The germline V gene encodes CDR1 SGHRS and CDR2 YFSETQ. These data also featured in a second study, about yellow fever vaccine responses in identical twins.

The sequence derives from a woman between 18 and 29 years old in good health. This chain uses TRBV5-1 with TRBJ1-1; D possibly corresponds to TRBD1 (6 bases). The sequenced sample consisted of PBMCs. The CDR3 is CASSSWGHEGTEAFF. The DNA of the CDR3 is TGCGCCAGCAGCTCGTGGGGGCATGAGGGCACTGAAGCTTTCTTT.